The clone carrying this TCR beta chain showed up many times. These data belong to a study of kidney transplant recipient with SARS-CoV-2 infection. TCRdb independently ran MiXCR on the reads; one entry per CDR3 protein. The sample has 200,000 to 300,000 distinct CDR3 sequences, more than 25% seen once. This CDR3 contains 17 residues. Per germline, CDR1 MNHNS and CDR2 SASEGT. The V end lost 5 bases, the J end lost 4 bases, and 23 bases lay between the germline ends. The sample in question was a blood sample, obtained at baseline and on day 111 from a kidney transplant recipient. The receptor was derived from a male patient aged 25-45 years who had COVID-19 and was a kidney transplant recipient. Some T cells may be the graft donor's. V usage is TRBV6-1 and J usage is TRBJ1-2; no reliable D call. This CDR3 is CASSSLTSMRKTYGYTF. The CDR3 DNA reads TGTGCCAGCAGTAGTCTGACCTCTATGCGAAAGACCTATGGCTACACCTTC.